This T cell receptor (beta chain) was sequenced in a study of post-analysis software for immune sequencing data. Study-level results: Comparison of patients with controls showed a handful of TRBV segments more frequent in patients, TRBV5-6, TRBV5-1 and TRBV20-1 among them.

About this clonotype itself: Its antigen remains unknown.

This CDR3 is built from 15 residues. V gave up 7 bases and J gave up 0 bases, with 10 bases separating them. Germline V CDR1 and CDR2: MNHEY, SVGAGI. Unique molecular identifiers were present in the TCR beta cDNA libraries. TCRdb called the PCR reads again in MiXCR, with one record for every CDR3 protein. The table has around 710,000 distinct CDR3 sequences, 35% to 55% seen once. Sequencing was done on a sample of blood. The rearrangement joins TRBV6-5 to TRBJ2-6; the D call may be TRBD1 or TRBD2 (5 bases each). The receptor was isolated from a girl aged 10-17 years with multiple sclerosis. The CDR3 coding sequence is TGTGCCAGCAAACTAGGGGTCTCTGGGGCCAACGTCCTGACTTTC. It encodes CASKLGVSGANVLTF.